These 13 T cell receptor beta chains originate from one sample sequenced in a study of T cells in Graves' hyperthyroidism and ophthalmopathy (dated by TCRdb to the late 2010s). The library was built by means of multiplex PCR. The sample was run on an Illumina HiSeq 2000. Amplification of TCR beta CDR3 regions was carried out from RNA transcripts. For the first round of RT-PCR on the TCR CDR3, the HTBI primer set was used together with the Qiagen OneStep RT-PCR kit. Using fastp trimming at Q25 and MiXCR clonotype assembly, TCRdb reanalyzed the public sequencing data and kept in-frame beta chains. Identical CDR3 protein sequences are pooled into one entry, listed with their most common genes and DNA. The sample data list 660,000 or so distinct CDR3 sequences, and around 20% of these were observed just once. The top ten constitute around a third of the sample. The specimen was blood. Every receptor here comes from a man aged 25 to 45 with Graves' ophthalmopathy.

The rearrangement uses TRBV7-2 and TRBJ2-5; 11 bases agree with TRBD2. This CDR3 contains 14 residues. J gave up 1 base and V 8 bases, and 3 bases lay outside the gene matches. Germline V gives CDR1 SGHTA, CDR2 FQGNSA. The chain's CDR3 is CASGTSGLQETQYF. Written as DNA, the CDR3 is TGTGCCAGCGGGACTAGCGGCCTCCAAGAGACCCAGTACTTC.

V gene TRBV7-6 combines with J gene TRBJ2-7; 9 bases agree with TRBD2. The CDR3 is 15 amino acids. V shed 5 bases and J 2 bases; nucleotides not matched to a gene: 7. Germline values: CDR1 SGHVS, CDR2 FNYEAQ. The CDR3 DNA is TGTGCCAGCAGCCCCTCGGGCGGGAGGGCCTACGAGCAGTACTTC. Its translation: CASSPSGGRAYEQYF.

This chain connects TRBV20-1 to TRBJ2-7; possibly TRBD1 or TRBD2 for D (5 bases each). The CDR3 is 15 residues long. Germline assignment: CDR1 DFQATT and CDR2 SNEGSKA (reference sequence). V was trimmed by 0 bases and J by 3 bases, leaving 15 bases between them. The CDR3 protein is CSARDFMGDRYEQYF. DNA for the CDR3: TGCAGTGCTAGAGATTTTATGGGGGATCGCTACGAGCAGTACTTC.

This clonotype turned up a few times. The V gene is TRBV20-1, the J gene TRBJ2-3, with 13 nucleotides matching TRBD2. Per the germline V gene, CDR1 is DFQATT and CDR2 is SNEGSKA (reference sequence). Trimming cost V 6 bases and J 2 bases; bases outside gene matches: 5. The CDR3 loop spans 15 amino acids. CDR3 in amino acids: CSATGLAGITDTQYF. Written as DNA, the CDR3 is TGCAGTGCAACGGGACTAGCGGGAATCACAGATACGCAGTATTTT.

The chain employs TRBV6-2 or TRBV6-3 and TRBJ1-2; unclear D gene. The germline CDR1 and CDR2 sequences are MNHEY and SVGEGT. This CDR3 has 13 residues. Trimming shortened V by 5 bases and J by 5 bases, and 12 bases separated the two germline ends. In DNA form, the CDR3 reads TGTGCCAGCAGTGACCCTCAACATTATGGCTACACCTTC. Its translation: CASSDPQHYGYTF.

There are many counts of this clonotype. The chain links TRBV20-1 to TRBJ2-7, with TRBD1 identical over 7 bases. V lost 1 base, J lost 4 bases, and 7 bases stayed unmatched. The CDR3 has 14 amino acids. Germline assignment: CDR1 DFQATT and CDR2 SNEGSKA (reference sequence). The CDR3 protein is CSARAGDRAYEQYF. As DNA, the CDR3 is TGCAGTGCTAGAGCCGGGGACAGAGCTTACGAGCAGTACTTC.

V and J are TRBV6-1 and TRBJ1-1, with D maybe TRBD1 (5 bases). V gave up 5 bases and J gave up 2 bases, with 12 bases separating them. This CDR3 comprises 14 residues. Germline CDR1 and CDR2: MNHNS and SASEGT. The CDR3 DNA follows: TGTGCCAGCAGTTACGATGGACATAACACTGAAGCTTTCTTT. Amino acids: CASSYDGHNTEAFF.

This clonotype showed up just a few times. The chain uses TRBV7-2 and TRBJ2-7; possibly TRBD1 for D (6 bases). This CDR3 is built from 15 residues. V lost 1 base, J lost 0 bases, and 10 bases lay in between. Per the germline V gene, CDR1 is SGHTA and CDR2 is FQGNSA. The CDR3 sequence: CASSLGRDTSYEQYF. CDR3 sequence (DNA): TGTGCCAGCAGCTTAGGCCGGGACACCTCCTACGAGCAGTACTTC.

This clonotype was found many times. V gene TRBV11-2 combines with J gene TRBJ2-1; perhaps TRBD1 as D (6 bases). Germline assignment: CDR1 SGHAT and CDR2 FQNNGV. Trimming pared 5 bases from V and 2 bases from J, leaving 13 bases between. The CDR3 covers 15 residues. The CDR3 DNA reads as TGTGCCAGCAGCCCGAAGCCAGGGGCCTACAATGAGCAGTTCTTC. Translating gives CASSPKPGAYNEQFF.

This clonotype was found a few times. The V call is TRBV5-1, the J call TRBJ2-1, with 7 bases aligning to TRBD2. V shed 4 bases and J 9 bases; nucleotides not matched to a gene: 7. The germline CDR1 and CDR2 sequences are SGHRS and YFSETQ. The CDR3 sequence is 13 residues long. The CDR3 loop is CASSGDYLPEQFF. For the CDR3, the DNA is TGCGCCAGCAGCGGGGACTACCTCCCTGAGCAGTTCTTC.

This clonotype was picked up many times. The rearrangement links TRBV5-1 to TRBJ2-7; the D gene is possibly TRBD1 (5 bases). V lost 3 bases, J lost 2 bases, and 12 bases lay in between. There are 14 residues in the CDR3. From germline, CDR1 is SGHRS and CDR2 YFSETQ. CDR3 residues: CASSWSQGTYEQYF. The DNA for the CDR3 is TGCGCCAGCAGCTGGTCGCAGGGAACCTACGAGCAGTACTTC.

This clonotype was observed at least ten times. CDR3 protein: CASSFGASGRGISYNEQFF. The CDR3 DNA reads TGTGCCAGCAGTTTTGGGGCTAGCGGGAGAGGGATCTCCTACAATGAGCAGTTCTTC. The gene calls are TRBV28 and TRBJ2-1; 10 bases line up with TRBD2. This CDR3 spans 19 amino acids. From germline, CDR1 is MDHEN and CDR2 SYDVKM. J gave up 0 bases and V 3 bases, and 11 bases lay outside the gene matches. Supplemented by reference TRBV28 and TRBJ2-1, the full variable domain reads DVKVTQSSRYLVKRTGEKVFLECVQDMDHENMFWYRQDPGLGLRLIYFSYDVKMKEKGDIPEGYSVSREKKERFSLILESASTNQTSMYLCASSFGASGRGISYNEQFFGPGTRLTVL.

This clonotype has ten or more counts. The chain carries TRBV3-1 and TRBJ2-1; D gene ambiguous. Germline CDR1 is LGHDT and CDR2 is YNNKEL (reference sequence). This CDR3 has 15 residues. Trimming took off 2 bases at V and 4 bases at J, with 12 bases between the two ends. This chain's CDR3 is CASSQSAGVYNEQFF. The CDR3 DNA reads as TGTGCCAGCAGCCAATCGGCAGGCGTTTACAATGAGCAGTTCTTC.